This T cell receptor beta chain was documented in a study of blood T cell repertoires in COVID-19. At the level of the study: Acute and convalescent COVID-19 specimens originated in the United States, Italy and Spain. From T cells, B-cell-depleted T cells, or PBMCs came the material, which was cDNA or gDNA.

The germline gives CDR1 SNHLY, CDR2 FYNNEI. V lost 6 bases to trimming and J lost 5 bases; unmatched junction nucleotides: 2. The CDR3 is 12 residues long. Original methodology: Reference gene primer amplification gave nucleated cell count estimates. Only in-frame clones appear in the TCRdb table, and some are missing; sequencing was by immunoSEQ multiplex PCR. V and J calls and clone size come straight from that table; D and trimming were deduced from the DNA. The sample consists of 95,000 or so clones, approximately 85% of them appearing once. The rearrangement uses TRBV2 and TRBJ2-7, with TRBD1 matching over 9 bases. The source of this sequence is a woman of 80 years or more with active or convalescent COVID-19. Sequencing input: peripheral blood. CDR3 DNA: TGTGCCAGCAGCGACAGGGGGGACGAGCAGTACTTC. Amino acids: CASSDRGDEQYF.